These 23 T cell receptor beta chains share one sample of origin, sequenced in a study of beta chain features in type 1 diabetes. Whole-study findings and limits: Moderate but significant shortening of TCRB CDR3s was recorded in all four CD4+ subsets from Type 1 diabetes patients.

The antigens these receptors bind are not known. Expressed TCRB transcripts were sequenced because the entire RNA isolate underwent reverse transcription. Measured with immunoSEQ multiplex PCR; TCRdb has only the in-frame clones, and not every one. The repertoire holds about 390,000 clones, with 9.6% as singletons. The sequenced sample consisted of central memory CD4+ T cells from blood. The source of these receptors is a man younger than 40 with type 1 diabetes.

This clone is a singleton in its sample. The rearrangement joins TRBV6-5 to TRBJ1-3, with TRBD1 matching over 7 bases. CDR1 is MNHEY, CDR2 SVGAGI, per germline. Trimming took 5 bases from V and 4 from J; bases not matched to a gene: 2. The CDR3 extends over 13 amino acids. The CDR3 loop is CASSMGQGNTIYF. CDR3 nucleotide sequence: TGTGCCAGCAGTATGGGACAGGGAAACACCATATATTTT.

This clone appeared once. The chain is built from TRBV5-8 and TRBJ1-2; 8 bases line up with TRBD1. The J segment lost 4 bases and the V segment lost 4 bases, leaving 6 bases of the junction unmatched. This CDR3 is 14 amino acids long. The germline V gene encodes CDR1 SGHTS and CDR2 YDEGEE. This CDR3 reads CASSSGQGLYGYTF. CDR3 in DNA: TGTGCCAGCAGCAGTGGACAGGGTCTCTATGGCTACACCTTC.

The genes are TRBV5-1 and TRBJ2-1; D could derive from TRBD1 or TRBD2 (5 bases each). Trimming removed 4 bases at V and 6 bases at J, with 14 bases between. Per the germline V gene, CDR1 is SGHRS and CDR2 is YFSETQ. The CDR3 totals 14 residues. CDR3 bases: TGCGCCAGCAGCCGGGACCTAAGCGGCAATGAGCAGTTCTTC. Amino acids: CASSRDLSGNEQFF.

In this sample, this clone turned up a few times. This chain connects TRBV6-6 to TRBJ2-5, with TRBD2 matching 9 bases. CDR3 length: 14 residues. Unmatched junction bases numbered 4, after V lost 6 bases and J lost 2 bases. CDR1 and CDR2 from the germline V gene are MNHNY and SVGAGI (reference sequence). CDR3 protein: CASRKREAQETQYF. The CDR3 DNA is TGTGCCAGCAGGAAGCGGGAGGCGCAAGAGACCCAGTACTTC.

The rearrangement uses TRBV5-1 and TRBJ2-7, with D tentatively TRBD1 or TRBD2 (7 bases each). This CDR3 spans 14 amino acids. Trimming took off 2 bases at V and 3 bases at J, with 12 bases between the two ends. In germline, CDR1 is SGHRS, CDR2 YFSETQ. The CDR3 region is CASSFRGGDYEQYF. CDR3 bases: TGCGCCAGCAGCTTCAGGGGGGGTGACTACGAGCAGTACTTC.

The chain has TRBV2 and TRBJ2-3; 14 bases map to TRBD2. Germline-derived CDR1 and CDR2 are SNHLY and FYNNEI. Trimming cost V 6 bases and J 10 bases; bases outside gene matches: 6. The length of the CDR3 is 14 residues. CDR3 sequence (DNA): TGTGCCAGCAGGGGACTAGCGGGGGCCGGAGCGCAGTATTTT. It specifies CASRGLAGAGAQYF.

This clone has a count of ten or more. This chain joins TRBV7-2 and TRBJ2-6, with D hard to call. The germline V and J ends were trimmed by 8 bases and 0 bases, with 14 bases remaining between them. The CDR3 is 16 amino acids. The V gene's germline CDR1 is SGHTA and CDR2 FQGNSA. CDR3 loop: CASGTTAYSGANVLTF. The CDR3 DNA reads TGTGCCAGCGGTACTACGGCTTACTCTGGGGCCAACGTCCTGACTTTC.

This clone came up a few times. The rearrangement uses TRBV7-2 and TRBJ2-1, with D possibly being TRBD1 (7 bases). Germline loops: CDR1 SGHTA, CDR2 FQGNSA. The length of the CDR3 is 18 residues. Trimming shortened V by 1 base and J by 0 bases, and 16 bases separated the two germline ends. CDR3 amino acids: CASSLDQGGSASYNEQFF. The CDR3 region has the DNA TGTGCCAGCAGCTTAGATCAGGGGGGTAGCGCCTCCTACAATGAGCAGTTCTTC.

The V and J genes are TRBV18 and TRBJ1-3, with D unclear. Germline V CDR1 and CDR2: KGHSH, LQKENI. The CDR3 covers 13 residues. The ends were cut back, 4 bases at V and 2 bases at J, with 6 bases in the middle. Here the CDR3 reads CASSLGAGNTIYF. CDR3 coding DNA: TGTGCCAGCTCACTTGGGGCTGGAAACACCATATATTTT.

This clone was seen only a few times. CDR3 protein: CASSVGGGEYGNQPQHF. For the CDR3, the DNA is TGTGCCAGCAGCGTAGGGGGCGGGGAATACGGCAATCAGCCCCAGCATTTT. The rearrangement uses TRBV9 and TRBJ1-5; tentatively, D is TRBD1 (5 bases). With 0 bases removed from V and 2 bases from J, the gap between germline ends came to 15 bases. The CDR3 contains 17 residues. Germline assignment: CDR1 SGDLS and CDR2 YYNGEE. Using reference TRBV9 and TRBJ1-5 for the parts outside the CDR3, the full variable domain is DSGVTQTPKHLITATGQRVTLRCSPRSGDLSVYWYQQSLDQGLQFLIQYYNGEERAKGNILERFSAQQFPDLHSELNLSSLELGDSALYFCASSVGGGEYGNQPQHFGDGTRLSIL.

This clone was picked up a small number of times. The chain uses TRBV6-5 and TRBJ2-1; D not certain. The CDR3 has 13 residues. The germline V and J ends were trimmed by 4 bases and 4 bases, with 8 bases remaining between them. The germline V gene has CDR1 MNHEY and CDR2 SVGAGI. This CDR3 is CASSFLGYNEQFF. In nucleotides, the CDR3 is TGTGCCAGCAGTTTCCTAGGTTACAATGAGCAGTTCTTC.

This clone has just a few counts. Written as DNA, the CDR3 is TGTGCCAGCAGCCCCCAGCGGCAAGAGACCCAGTACTTC. Protein product: CASSPQRQETQYF. The chain couples TRBV7-9 to TRBJ2-5; D may be TRBD2 (5 bases). The V gene's germline CDR1 is SEHNR and CDR2 FQNEAQ (reference sequence). Trimming took 5 bases from V and 2 from J, leaving 9 bases between them. The CDR3 is 13 residues long. The full variable domain, its missing parts supplied by reference TRBV7-9 and TRBJ2-5, is DTGVSQNPRHKITKRGQNVTFRCDPISEHNRLYWYRQTLGQGPEFLTYFQNEAQLEKSRLLSDRFSAERPKGSFSTLEIQRTEQGDSAMYLCASSPQRQETQYFGPGTRLLVL.

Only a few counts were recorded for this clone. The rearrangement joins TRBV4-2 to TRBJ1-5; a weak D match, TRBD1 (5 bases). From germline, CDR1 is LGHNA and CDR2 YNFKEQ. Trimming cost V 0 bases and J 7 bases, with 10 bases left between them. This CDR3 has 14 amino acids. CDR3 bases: TGTGCCAGCAGCCAAGATCGGGGCGGCCAGCCCCAGCATTTT. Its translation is CASSQDRGGQPQHF.

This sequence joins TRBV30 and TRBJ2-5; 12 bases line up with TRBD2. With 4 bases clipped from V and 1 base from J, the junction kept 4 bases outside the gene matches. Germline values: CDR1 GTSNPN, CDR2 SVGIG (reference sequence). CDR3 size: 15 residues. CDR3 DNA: TGTGCCTGGACTAGCGGGAGGGTTGCCCAAGAGACCCAGTACTTC. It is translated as CAWTSGRVAQETQYF.

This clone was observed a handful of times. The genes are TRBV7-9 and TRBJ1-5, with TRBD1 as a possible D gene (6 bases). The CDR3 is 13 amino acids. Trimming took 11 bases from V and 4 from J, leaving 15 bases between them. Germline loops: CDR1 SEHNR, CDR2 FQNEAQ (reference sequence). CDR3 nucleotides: TGTGCCTACGCCCAGGGGATGAATCAGCCCCAGCATTTT. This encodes CAYAQGMNQPQHF.

CDR3 DNA sequence: TGTGCCAGCAGCTTAGGTACAGGGTACACTGAAGCTTTCTTT. This codes for CASSLGTGYTEAFF. This sequence joins TRBV7-2 and TRBJ1-1; a possible D gene is TRBD1 (6 bases). The CDR3 loop spans 14 amino acids. In germline, CDR1 is SGHTA, CDR2 FQGNSA. V dropped 1 base and J dropped 3 bases, with 9 bases sitting between them.

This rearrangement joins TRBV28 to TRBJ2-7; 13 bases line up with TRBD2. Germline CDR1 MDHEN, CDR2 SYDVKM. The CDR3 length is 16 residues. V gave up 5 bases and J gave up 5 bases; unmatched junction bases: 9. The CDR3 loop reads CASSLWTSGRGNEQYF. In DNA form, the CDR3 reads TGTGCCAGCAGTCTTTGGACTAGCGGGAGAGGGAACGAGCAGTACTTC.

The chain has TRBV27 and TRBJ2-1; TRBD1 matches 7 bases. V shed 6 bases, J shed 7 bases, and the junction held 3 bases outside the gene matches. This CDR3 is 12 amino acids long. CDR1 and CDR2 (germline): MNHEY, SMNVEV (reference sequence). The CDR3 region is CASRQGMNEQFF. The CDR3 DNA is TGTGCCAGCAGACAGGGGATGAATGAGCAGTTCTTC.

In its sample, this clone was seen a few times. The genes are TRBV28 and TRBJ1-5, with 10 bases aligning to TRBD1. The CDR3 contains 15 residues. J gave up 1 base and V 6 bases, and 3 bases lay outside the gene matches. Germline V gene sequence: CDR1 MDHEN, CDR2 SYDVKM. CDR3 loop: CASRTGGASNQPQHF. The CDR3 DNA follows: TGTGCCAGCAGGACAGGGGGCGCGAGCAATCAGCCCCAGCATTTT. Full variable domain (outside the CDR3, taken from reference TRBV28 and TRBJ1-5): DVKVTQSSRYLVKRTGEKVFLECVQDMDHENMFWYRQDPGLGLRLIYFSYDVKMKEKGDIPEGYSVSREKKERFSLILESASTNQTSMYLCASRTGGASNQPQHFGDGTRLSIL.

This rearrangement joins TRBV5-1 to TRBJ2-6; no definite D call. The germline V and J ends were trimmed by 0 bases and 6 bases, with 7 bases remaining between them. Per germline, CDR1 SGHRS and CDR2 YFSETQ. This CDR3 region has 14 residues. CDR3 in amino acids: CASSLDPAANVLTF. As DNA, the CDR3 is TGCGCCAGCAGCTTGGACCCGGCGGCCAACGTCCTGACTTTC. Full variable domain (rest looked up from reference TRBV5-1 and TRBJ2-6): KAGVTQTPRYLIKTRGQQVTLSCSPISGHRSVSWYQQTPGQGLQFLFEYFSETQRNKGNFPGRFSGRQFSNSRSEMNVSTLELGDSALYLCASSLDPAANVLTFGAGSRLTVL.

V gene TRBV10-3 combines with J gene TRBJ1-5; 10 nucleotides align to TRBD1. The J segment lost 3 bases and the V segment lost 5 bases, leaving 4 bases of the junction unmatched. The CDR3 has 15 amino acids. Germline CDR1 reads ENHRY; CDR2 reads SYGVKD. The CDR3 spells CAISPGTGDNQPQHF. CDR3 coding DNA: TGTGCCATCAGTCCCGGGACAGGGGACAATCAGCCCCAGCATTTT.

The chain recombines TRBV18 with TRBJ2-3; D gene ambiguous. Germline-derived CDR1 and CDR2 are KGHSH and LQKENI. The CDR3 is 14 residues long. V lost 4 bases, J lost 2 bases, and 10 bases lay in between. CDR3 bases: TGTGCCAGCTCACTGGCGGAAACCACAGATACGCAGTATTTT. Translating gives CASSLAETTDTQYF.

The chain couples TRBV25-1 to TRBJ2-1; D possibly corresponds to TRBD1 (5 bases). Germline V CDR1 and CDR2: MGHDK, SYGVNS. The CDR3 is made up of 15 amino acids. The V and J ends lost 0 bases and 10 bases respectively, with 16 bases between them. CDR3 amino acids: CASSEYEVGRGEQFF. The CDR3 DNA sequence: TGTGCCAGCAGTGAATACGAGGTGGGGCGTGGAGAGCAGTTCTTC.